Listed below are T cell receptor beta chains from one sample, sequenced in a study of blood T cell repertoires in COVID-19. TCRdb's copy holds only in-frame clones and misses some; the assay was immunoSEQ multiplex PCR. Altogether about 190,000 clones are present, 80% to 90% being singletons, with the ten largest covering around 14%. The sequenced sample consisted of peripheral blood. The receptors derive from a man aged 25-45 years with active or convalescent COVID-19. Each CDR3 is given with its conserved first and last residue. The order of the fields is D gene, J gene, clone size, V gene, CDR3 DNA, CDR3 protein. D genes are given only for firm matches. Not all rows give a size; the values are once, few, many and, for expanded clones, a class.

D gene: NA
J gene: TRBJ2-2
clone size: NA
V gene: TRBV29-1
CDR3 DNA: TGCAGCACACAGAACACCGGGGAGCTGTTTTTT
CDR3 protein: CSTQNTGELFF

D gene: NA
J gene: TRBJ1-5
clone size: NA
V gene: TRBV4-3
CDR3 DNA: TGCGCCAGCAGCCAAGTTGTCTCCCAGCCCCAGCATTTT
CDR3 protein: CASSQVVSQPQHF

D gene: NA
J gene: TRBJ1-1
clone size: NA
V gene: TRBV6-5
CDR3 DNA: TGTGCCAGCAGTTACTCGCCGGGGTACACCACTGAAGCTTTCTTT
CDR3 protein: CASSYSPGYTTEAFF

D gene: TRBD1
J gene: TRBJ1-3
clone size: NA
V gene: TRBV6-1
CDR3 DNA: TGTGCCAGCAGTGAAGCGAGGGACAGGGAACGGAGAGCTGGAAACACCATATATTTT
CDR3 protein: CASSEARDRERRAGNTIYF

D gene: TRBD1
J gene: TRBJ1-6
clone size: NA
V gene: TRBV13
CDR3 DNA: TGTGCCAGCAGCCCAGGGGGTAACAGCAAGTATTCACCCCTCCACTTT
CDR3 protein: CASSPGGNSKYSPLHF

D gene: TRBD1
J gene: TRBJ1-2
clone size: NA
V gene: TRBV9
CDR3 DNA: TGTGCCAGCAGCCCTAGACCCACAGGGGAGAGTAACTATGGCTACACCTTC
CDR3 protein: CASSPRPTGESNYGYTF

D gene: NA
J gene: TRBJ2-1
clone size: once
V gene: TRBV3-1/TRBV3-2
CDR3 DNA: TGTGCCAGCAGCCAAGCCAGGAATGAGCAGTTCTTC
CDR3 protein: CASSQARNEQFF

D gene: NA
J gene: TRBJ2-7
clone size: NA
V gene: TRBV7-9
CDR3 DNA: TGTGCCAGCAGCTCCTCGACGGAGGGGAACGAGCAGTACTTC
CDR3 protein: CASSSSTEGNEQYF

D gene: TRBD2
J gene: TRBJ2-1
clone size: NA
V gene: TRBV5-4
CDR3 DNA: TGTGCCAGCAGCTTGGGGGCGGGGACTAGCGGCAATGAGCAGTTCTTC
CDR3 protein: CASSLGAGTSGNEQFF

D gene: TRBD1
J gene: TRBJ1-5
clone size: NA
V gene: TRBV6-2/TRBV6-3
CDR3 DNA: TGTGCCAGCAGTACCCCACTTCAGGGGGCGTCTCAGCCCCAGCATTTT
CDR3 protein: CASSTPLQGASQPQHF

D gene: TRBD1
J gene: TRBJ1-1
clone size: few
V gene: TRBV7-9
CDR3 DNA: TGTGCCAGCAGCTTACAGGGGGACACTGAAGCTTTCTTT
CDR3 protein: CASSLQGDTEAFF

D gene: NA
J gene: TRBJ2-2
clone size: NA
V gene: TRBV30
CDR3 DNA: TGTGCCTGGAGTGCAAAGGGACTTAACACCGGGGAGCTGTTTTTT
CDR3 protein: CAWSAKGLNTGELFF

D gene: NA
J gene: TRBJ1-1
clone size: NA
V gene: TRBV27
CDR3 DNA: TGTGCCAGCAGAGGACTCGGGGGTATGAACACTGAAGCTTTCTTT
CDR3 protein: CASRGLGGMNTEAFF

D gene: NA
J gene: TRBJ1-1
clone size: NA
V gene: TRBV19
CDR3 DNA: TGTGCCAGTAGTACCCCGGAGGAATACAGGGACGGAGTCTCTGAAGCTTTCTTT
CDR3 protein: CASSTPEEYRDGVSEAFF